This T cell receptor (beta chain) was recorded in a study of cytomegalovirus exposure and HLA in healthy donors. Study-level findings and limits: Later analysis demonstrated an association between a missense DCLRE1C variant and TCR beta V- and J-gene trimming.

PCR amplification relied on 60 Vbeta primers (plus 13 Jbeta primers). Produced via immunoSEQ multiplex PCR; TCRdb's table is partial and in-frame only. The sample carries some 180,000 clones, roughly three quarters recorded once. J lost 3 bases, V lost 0 bases, and 1 base had no gene match. This CDR3 comprises 15 residues. CDR1 is LNHNV, CDR2 YYDKDF, per germline (reference sequence). This clone was picked up a small number of times. Its matching antigen is unknown. The chain links TRBV15 to TRBJ2-3, with 9 bases identical to TRBD1. The clonotype was recovered from a male donor in good health and CMV-seronegative. The sample was PBMCs. CDR3 in amino acids: CATSREQGATDTQYF. The CDR3 nucleotides are TGTGCCACCAGCAGAGAACAGGGGGCGACAGATACGCAGTATTTT.